One TCR beta chain is described in this entry. Its cognate antigen has yet to be identified. No base quality values were provided; no much bigger clone lies one nucleotide off. The treatment or condition label corresponds to: live attenuated yellow fever vaccine strain. At every blood-draw timepoint, two biological replicates of bulk PBMCs were collected. A standard Ficoll-Paque protocol was used to isolate PBMCs from peripheral blood. RNA was extracted with TriZol from bulk PBMCs, CD4 and CD8 fractions, and dextramer-positive and dextramer-negative fractions. TCR cDNA was synthesized by 5'RACE template switching, through which a universal primer site and unique molecular identifiers were introduced. Priming of cDNA synthesis was performed from both the TCR alpha and TCR beta constant segments. Library amplification involved two PCR steps, and the second step added sample barcodes and sequencing adapters. Libraries were sequenced on Illumina HiSeq 2500 (2x100 bp) or NovaSeq (2x150 bp). In the source study's methods: MIGEC handled demultiplexing of reads and collapsing into UMI consensus sequences, while MiXCR performed V(D)J alignment. Vaccine-responding clonotypes were defined with edgeR using replicate PBMC samples, requiring FDR below 0.01 and a log2 fold change above 5 up to day 15. Each bulk clonotype was labeled CD4 or CD8 based on which sequenced repertoire, CD4 or CD8, contained the clonotype at higher abundance. The raw public reads went through TCRdb reprocessing: fastp at Q25, MiXCR clone calling, in-frame beta chains kept. Each record represents a unique CDR3 protein, reported with the most common genes and DNA among its rows. TCRdb, not the original authors, processed these V and J calls. For this sample there are approximately 580,000 distinct CDR3 sequences; around 17% appear just once. Roughly a sixth of the sample belongs to the ten largest clones.

These data come from a study of T cells after yellow fever vaccination (dated by TCRdb to the late 2010s). Notes on the research overall: Libraries from fractions with low cell numbers were prepared with the SMART-Seq v4 Ultra Low Input RNA kit. Bulk TCR alpha and beta repertoires were sequenced longitudinally to track T-cell clones before and after primary and booster YFV17D yellow fever vaccination. Two healthy male donors, one aged 18 to 29 and one aged 30 to 39 years, were included in the cohort. Blood samples were taken at several timepoints before and after primary and secondary immunization, and bulk PBMC replicates and cell subsets were isolated.

The study at large found these results: The study included only two donors, which limits how far the findings can be generalized. Computational filtering was needed because FACS-sorted repertoires could contain abundant contaminating clonotypes from the bulk population. A small fraction of clonotypes appeared in both the CD4 and CD8 compartments, likely as a result of convergent recombination. Compared with the primary T-cell response, the secondary T-cell response was weaker but faster, peaking on day 5 rather than day 15. After the booster, most of the clones that had expanded following primary vaccination were detected again (roughly 97% of CD4 and around nine tenths of CD8), which suggests that memory was broadly maintained.

Per the germline V gene (reference sequence), MNHNY is the CDR1 and SVGAGI is the CDR2. The CDR3 has 12 amino acids, counting the end cysteine and phenylalanine. Solely the CDR3 DNA is kept, with 36 bases framed from the first base. V drops 2 bases and J drops 6 bases, leaving 6 bases in between. This sequence originates from a man between 18 and 35 years old who received the YFV17D yellow fever vaccine. The V and J genes are TRBV6-6 and TRBJ2-3; the D gene remains uncertain. The material sequenced was PBMCs, taken 5 days after the first yellow fever vaccination. The DNA sequence reads TGTGCCAGCAGTTACATTCGGGATACGCAGTATTTT. It codes for CASSYIRDTQYF.